This paragraph covers one TCR beta chain sequence. It has no known antigen specificity. No quality values exist for individual bases; no much larger clone is one base distant. The library was prepared using the immunoSEQ multiplex PCR assay. This is the immuneACCESS table as TCRdb keeps it, with only in-frame sequences that have V and J called. A part of the clones is gone; compared with another copy, unresolved V genes explain less than half, and the rest is unexplained. The sample data list 4,000 to 5,000 clones, and approximately 70% of these were observed just once. The top ten hold over 25% of the sample. These data originate in a study of ipilimumab plus nivolumab after autologous stem cell transplantation (dated by TCRdb to 2020 to 2023). For context, the study as a whole: Trial patients received a median of 5 ipilimumab doses and seven to nine nivolumab doses. The myeloma cohort included high-risk transplant-naive patients and patients relapsing within 3 years of a first autologous transplant. Patients undergoing autologous transplant for high-risk diffuse large B cell lymphoma, mature T cell lymphoma, or multiple myeloma were enrolled in the trial. The intent-to-treat population of the trial consisted of 30 to 35 patients.

The CDR3, from cysteine to phenylalanine, totals 13 residues. Of the read, only the CDR3 DNA is kept; its 39 bases are in frame from base 1. Based on the germline V gene, the CDR1 and CDR2 sequences are SGHRS and YFSETQ. V is cut by 4 bases and J by 5 bases, and the space between the germline ends is 12 bases. The full study reports these points: The authors stated that profiles of the T cell receptor repertoire, regulatory T cell phenotype and gut microbiota provided a biologic rationale for studying this approach further. Combined checkpoint inhibition as post-transplant consolidation was concluded by the authors to appear tolerable.

Ipilimumab was given at 1 mg/kg intravenously on day 1 of selected weeks, and checkpoint therapy started 14 to 28 days after autologous transplant. Patients received nivolumab at 3 mg/kg intravenously on day 1 of weeks 1, 4, 7, 10, and every two weeks through week 26. This Phase Ib clinical trial tested ipilimumab plus nivolumab, a combined checkpoint inhibition, as consolidation after autologous stem cell transplantation. The rearrangement joined TRBV5-1 to TRBJ2-5, with TRBD1 tentatively as D gene (5 bases match). The clonotype was recovered from a male donor with multiple myeloma. The sequences come from PBMCs, collected in a trial of ipilimumab plus nivolumab as post-transplant consolidation. CDR3 loop: CASSAGLRETQYF. Read as DNA, the sequence is TGCGCCAGCAGCGCAGGGCTTCGGGAGACCCAGTACTTC.